These 20 T cell receptor beta chains share one sample of origin, sequenced in a study of lymphopenia after photon versus proton radiotherapy. Produced via immunoSEQ multiplex PCR; TCRdb's table is partial and in-frame only. There are tens of thousands of clones in the sample; roughly 87% occur only once, and approximately 2% lies in the top ten. The source material was peripheral blood, sampled from a patient treated with photon-based radiotherapy. These receptors all stem from a man between 40 and 49 years old with gastric cancer.

This clone was detected only a few times. V and J are TRBV30 and TRBJ1-6; possible D gene TRBD1, 5 bases. This CDR3 is built from 17 residues. Trimming pared 5 bases from V and 7 bases from J, leaving 24 bases between. Germline values: CDR1 GTSNPN, CDR2 SVGIG (reference sequence). CDR3 DNA sequence: TGTGCCTGGGAAATTCGGGGCAGGTTGGGGAAGAATTCACCCCTCCACTTT. Translation gives CAWEIRGRLGKNSPLHF.

Remarks on this clone: The junction departs from the called germline gene at one end, perhaps through a read error. V is TRBV11-2 and J is TRBJ2-1, with a possible D match to TRBD2 (6 bases). Germline values: CDR1 SGHAT, CDR2 FQNNGV. The CDR3 runs to 18 residues. The CDR3 sequence is CASSVEATGLTVGNEQFF. DNA for the CDR3: TGTGCCAGCAGCGTAGAAGCCACGGGACTCACCGTGGGGAATGAGCAGTTCTTC.

This clone has a single count. The chain is built from TRBV14 and TRBJ1-1; no clear D. The ends were cut back, 3 bases at V and 5 bases at J, with 19 bases in the middle. Germline CDR1 is SGHDN and CDR2 is FVKESK. This CDR3 contains 16 residues. The CDR3 protein is CASSHPLEGSRTEAFF. In nucleotides, the CDR3 is TGTGCCAGCAGCCACCCCTTGGAGGGATCGAGGACTGAAGCTTTCTTT.

This chain links TRBV2 with TRBJ2-3; D not certain. Germline CDR1 reads SNHLY; CDR2 reads FYNNEI. The CDR3 is made up of 16 amino acids. Between the trimmed V and J ends, which lost 0 bases and 5 bases, there was a span of 15 bases. The CDR3 loop is CASSEALGLYRDTQYF. The CDR3 DNA follows: TGTGCCAGCAGTGAAGCGCTTGGGTTGTACAGAGATACGCAGTATTTT.

The V and J genes are TRBV9 and TRBJ1-4, with D maybe TRBD1 (5 bases). Germline V gene sequence: CDR1 SGDLS, CDR2 YYNGEE. Trimming removed 1 base from V and 4 bases from J, with 8 bases in between. CDR3 size: 14 residues. The CDR3 bases are TGTGCCAGCAGCGTATCCGGGGGTAATGAAAAACTGTTTTTT. Protein: CASSVSGGNEKLFF.

The chain uses TRBV5-6 and TRBJ2-3; D ambiguous. Germline V gene data show CDR1 as SGHDT and CDR2 as YYEEEE. The CDR3 loop spans 16 amino acids. V was pared by 1 base and J by 0 bases, with 12 bases between. The DNA of the CDR3 is TGTGCCAGCAGCTTGTTAGGTGTCGGTAGCACAGATACGCAGTATTTT. Translating it yields CASSLLGVGSTDTQYF. Full variable domain (rest looked up from reference TRBV5-6 and TRBJ2-3): DAGVTQSPTHLIKTRGQQVTLRCSPKSGHDTVSWYQQALGQGPQFIFQYYEEEERQRGNFPDRFSGHQFPNYSSELNVNALLLGDSALYLCASSLLGVGSTDTQYFGPGTRLTVL.

The V and J genes are TRBV9 and TRBJ2-7; a weak D match, TRBD2 (6 bases). V was pared by 0 bases and J by 6 bases, with 10 bases between. Germline CDR1 and CDR2: SGDLS and YYNGEE. This CDR3 spans 13 amino acids. The CDR3 loop reads CASSVGDSTEQYF. CDR3 coding DNA: TGTGCCAGCAGCGTAGGGGACTCGACCGAGCAGTACTTC.

The chain carries TRBV10-3 and TRBJ1-5; unclear D gene. V gave up 8 bases and J gave up 7 bases, with 15 bases separating them. In germline, CDR1 is ENHRY, CDR2 SYGVKD. The CDR3 loop spans 13 amino acids. Written as DNA, the CDR3 is TGTGCCATCGCCGGTCGGGGAGAACAGCCCCAGCATTTT. It yields the protein CAIAGRGEQPQHF.

The V and J genes are TRBV4-2 and TRBJ2-2; TRBD2 is a possible D gene (6 bases). Germline CDR1 and CDR2: LGHNA and YNFKEQ. Trimming took off 2 bases at V and 4 bases at J, with 11 bases between the two ends. The CDR3 extends over 15 amino acids. The CDR3 nucleotides are TGTGCCAGCAGCCAATTGCCCGGGGGCACCGGGGAGCTGTTTTTT. The encoded protein is CASSQLPGGTGELFF.

The chain links TRBV28 to TRBJ1-2, with D maybe TRBD1 (6 bases). Germline V gene lookup returns CDR1 MDHEN and CDR2 SYDVKM. Trimming removed 5 bases at V and 7 bases at J, with 23 bases between. The length of the CDR3 is 16 residues. The CDR3 loop is CASSLYVSWGLSGYTF. In nucleotides, the CDR3 is TGTGCCAGCAGTCTGTACGTATCTTGGGGGCTGAGTGGCTACACCTTC.

In DNA, the CDR3 is TGTGCCAGCAGCTCCCGGGACGGCTCCTACGAGCAGTACTTC. This gives the protein CASSSRDGSYEQYF. The chain couples TRBV5-5 to TRBJ2-7; D possibly matches TRBD1 or TRBD2 (5 bases each). Trimming removed 3 bases from V and 0 bases from J, with 10 bases in between. Germline V lookup: CDR1 SGHKS, CDR2 YYEKEE (reference sequence). CDR3 length: 14 residues.

The table lists this clone with a count of one. V is TRBV7-3 and J is TRBJ1-4; no clear D. The CDR3 has 13 residues. V lost 5 bases and J 5 bases, leaving 9 bases between the germline ends. CDR1 is SGHTA and CDR2 is FQGTGA in the germline V gene. CDR3 in amino acids: CASSQALNEKLFF. CDR3 DNA: TGTGCCAGCAGCCAAGCTTTAAATGAAAAACTGTTTTTT.

The chain combines TRBV27 with TRBJ1-1; D perhaps matches TRBD1 (5 bases). Looked up from germline, CDR1 is MNHEY and CDR2 is SMNVEV (reference sequence). The CDR3 runs 16 residues. V lost 11 bases to trimming and J lost 1 base, with 23 bases between them. CDR3 residues: CAVRGPHDGKNTEAFF. The CDR3, as DNA: TGTGCCGTACGGGGACCCCACGACGGAAAGAACACTGAAGCTTTCTTT.

This rearrangement joins TRBV27 to TRBJ1-1; TRBD1 aligns across 8 bases. This CDR3 region has 15 residues. From germline, CDR1 is MNHEY and CDR2 SMNVEV (reference sequence). V was pared by 6 bases and J by 2 bases, with 8 bases of the junction left unmatched. CDR3 DNA sequence: TGTGCCAGCAGGTCTCCAGGACAGGGAAACACTGAAGCTTTCTTT. Translation: CASRSPGQGNTEAFF.

The V and J genes are TRBV7-2 and TRBJ1-3; tentatively, D is TRBD1 (5 bases). The V and J ends lost 3 bases and 4 bases respectively, with 10 bases between them. The germline V gene has CDR1 SGHTA and CDR2 FQGNSA. This CDR3 is 14 amino acids long. The CDR3 coding sequence is TGTGCCAGCAGCTTTGGGGCAGTAGGAAACACCATATATTTT. Its protein is CASSFGAVGNTIYF.

Only a few counts were recorded for this clone. The CDR3 DNA reads as TGTGCCAGCAGTTCCCCCGGGGAAGGCTACACCTTC. It yields the protein CASSSPGEGYTF. This rearrangement joins TRBV6-5 to TRBJ1-2; no definite D call. The CDR3 totals 12 residues. Trimming took 4 bases from V and 8 from J, leaving 11 bases between them. The germline V gene encodes CDR1 MNHEY and CDR2 SVGAGI.

The V call is TRBV6-1, the J call TRBJ1-4; TRBD1 matches 7 bases. V lost 5 bases, J lost 7 bases, and 7 bases stayed unmatched. CDR3 length: 14 residues. Germline V gene data show CDR1 as MNHNS and CDR2 as SASEGT. The CDR3 bases are TGTGCCAGCAGTCCCACGGGACAGACTGAAAAACTGTTTTTT. Encoded protein: CASSPTGQTEKLFF.

On this clone itself: Other DNA variants within this sample encode the same CDR3. J is TRBJ2-5 and V is TRBV9; no clear D. This CDR3 comprises 11 residues. Trimming shortened V by 0 bases and J by 5 bases, and 2 bases separated the two germline ends. Germline values: CDR1 SGDLS, CDR2 YYNGEE. CDR3 region: CASSVEETQYF. CDR3 coding DNA: TGTGCCAGCAGCGTAGAGGAGACCCAGTACTTC.

This chain joins TRBV7-3 and TRBJ2-3, with D perhaps TRBD1 (6 bases). V dropped 3 bases and J dropped 0 bases, with 19 bases sitting between them. CDR1 and CDR2 (germline): SGHTA, FQGTGA. The CDR3 runs 18 residues. This CDR3 is CASSFSPTGPTSTDTQYF. As DNA, the CDR3 is TGTGCCAGCAGCTTTTCCCCTACAGGGCCTACTAGCACAGATACGCAGTATTTT. Full variable domain (remainder filled in from reference TRBV7-3 and TRBJ2-3): GAGVSQTPSNKVTEKGKYVELRCDPISGHTALYWYRQSLGQGPEFLIYFQGTGAADDSGLPNDRFFAVRPEGSVSTLKIQRTERGDSAVYLCASSFSPTGPTSTDTQYFGPGTRLTVL.

This chain joins TRBV4-3 and TRBJ2-6; the D is unclear. Trimming took 1 base from V and 0 from J, leaving 7 bases between them. The CDR3 runs to 16 residues. The germline V gene has CDR1 LGHNA and CDR2 YSLEER. The CDR3 reads CASSQGAISGANVLTF. The CDR3 DNA is TGCGCCAGCAGCCAAGGAGCCATCTCTGGGGCCAACGTCCTGACTTTC.